The 16 T cell receptor beta chains listed next were all sequenced from one sample in a study of blood T cell repertoires in COVID-19. Repertoires were generated with immunoSEQ multiplex PCR, while TCRdb's copy carries only in-frame clones and drops some. The sample includes around 190,000 clones, about 88% of them seen just once. Sequenced input: PBMCs or T cells enriched from blood (not recorded which). These receptors were obtained from a woman in her thirties or forties in a cohort exposed to, infected with or recovered from COVID-19 (not recorded which).

The CDR3 coding sequence is TGTGCCAGCAGTTTTGGCCTCCCTGTGGGGGGAAGACGCTACAATGAGCAGTTCTTC. Translated, it gives CASSFGLPVGGRRYNEQFF. V usage is TRBV28 and J usage is TRBJ2-1; D might be TRBD2 (6 bases). The germline V and J ends were trimmed by 3 bases and 3 bases, with 24 bases remaining between them. Germline assignment: CDR1 MDHEN and CDR2 SYDVKM. The CDR3 sequence is 19 residues long. Full variable domain (rest looked up from reference TRBV28 and TRBJ2-1): DVKVTQSSRYLVKRTGEKVFLECVQDMDHENMFWYRQDPGLGLRLIYFSYDVKMKEKGDIPEGYSVSREKKERFSLILESASTNQTSMYLCASSFGLPVGGRRYNEQFFGPGTRLTVL.

The chain has TRBV11-3 and TRBJ2-7, with D possibly matching TRBD1 (5 bases). Germline V gene lookup returns CDR1 SGHNT and CDR2 YENEEA. CDR3 length equals 13 residues. V was clipped by 5 bases and J by 2 bases, with 10 bases between them. CDR3 sequence reads: CASSPTVAYEQYF. CDR3 sequence (DNA): TGTGCCAGCAGCCCGACAGTGGCCTACGAGCAGTACTTC.

This chain joins TRBV5-1 and TRBJ2-1; TRBD1 matches 11 bases. The V gene's germline CDR1 is SGHRS and CDR2 YFSETQ. Trimming removed 4 bases from V and 4 bases from J; junction bases left unmatched: 13. The CDR3 is 18 amino acids. The CDR3 sequence is CASSKGQGATDLYNEQFF. Here the CDR3 DNA reads TGCGCCAGCAGCAAAGGACAGGGGGCGACTGATTTATACAATGAGCAGTTCTTC. The variable domain in full, completed from reference TRBV5-1 and TRBJ2-1, reads KAGVTQTPRYLIKTRGQQVTLSCSPISGHRSVSWYQQTPGQGLQFLFEYFSETQRNKGNFPGRFSGRQFSNSRSEMNVSTLELGDSALYLCASSKGQGATDLYNEQFFGPGTRLTVL.

The chain combines TRBV19 with TRBJ1-5, with D unclear. CDR1 LNHDA and CDR2 SQIVND come from the germline V gene (reference sequence). The CDR3 is 15 residues long. Between the trimmed V and J ends, which lost 3 bases and 4 bases, there was a span of 13 bases. This CDR3 is CASSIGTVGNQPQHF. CDR3 nucleotides: TGTGCCAGTAGTATTGGTACAGTAGGAAATCAGCCCCAGCATTTT.

V is TRBV11-3 and J is TRBJ2-3; 7 nucleotides line up with TRBD1. CDR1 is SGHNT and CDR2 is YENEEA in the germline V gene. The CDR3 runs to 13 residues. V lost 9 bases and J lost 3; bases outside the gene matches: 6. CDR3 DNA sequence: TGTGCCAGTTCGACAGGGACGACAGATACGCAGTATTTT. Amino acid sequence: CASSTGTTDTQYF. Looking up the rest from reference TRBV11-3 and TRBJ2-3 gives the full variable domain: EAGVVQSPRYKIIEKKQPVAFWCNPISGHNTLYWYLQNLGQGPELLIRYENEEAVDDSQLPKDRFSAERLKGVDSTLKIQPAELGDSAVYLCASSTGTTDTQYFGPGTRLTVL.

CDR3 nucleotides: TGTGCCAGCAGCCTTGACAGGGGCAGGCAGCCCCAGCATTTT. Its translation: CASSLDRGRQPQHF. The rearrangement uses TRBV7-8 and TRBJ1-5, with 8 bases that match TRBD1. Trimming at V came to 5 bases and at J to 7 bases, leaving 7 bases not matched to a gene. The CDR3 covers 14 residues. Per germline, CDR1 SGHVS and CDR2 FQNEAQ.

This clone appeared a few times. The gene calls are TRBV6-5 and TRBJ2-1, with D tentatively TRBD2 (6 bases). The CDR3 spans 13 residues. The V gene lost 6 bases and the J gene lost 3 bases, with 9 bases spanning the gap. From germline, CDR1 is MNHEY and CDR2 SVGAGI. CDR3 DNA: TGTGCCAGCAGCCAGGACTACTACAATGAGCAGTTCTTC. This encodes CASSQDYYNEQFF.

DNA of the CDR3: TGTGCCAGCAGCTCTTACAGGGACAATCAGCCCCAGCATTTT. Translated: CASSSYRDNQPQHF. This sequence joins TRBV7-9 and TRBJ1-5; maybe TRBD1 (6 bases). The length of the CDR3 is 14 residues. V lost 4 bases, J lost 3 bases, and 10 bases lay in between. The V gene's germline CDR1 is SEHNR and CDR2 FQNEAQ (reference sequence).

The chain uses TRBV7-8 and TRBJ2-7; TRBD2 aligns across 12 bases. This CDR3 has 16 amino acids. The J segment lost 6 bases and the V segment lost 5 bases, leaving 11 bases of the junction unmatched. CDR1 and CDR2 (germline): SGHVS, FQNEAQ. CDR3 loop: CASSPMTSGSRGEQYF. As DNA, the CDR3 is TGTGCCAGCAGCCCCATGACTAGCGGGAGCCGGGGCGAGCAGTACTTC.

V is TRBV25-1 and J is TRBJ2-1; 11 bases agree with TRBD2. V shed 4 bases and J 5 bases; nucleotides not matched to a gene: 7. The length of the CDR3 is 16 residues. Germline CDR1 MGHDK, CDR2 SYGVNS. CDR3 nucleotides: TGTGCCAGCAGTGCCCCCGGGACTAGCGGAAACAATGAGCAGTTCTTC. Amino acid sequence: CASSAPGTSGNNEQFF. Combining the CDR3 with reference TRBV25-1 and TRBJ2-1 gives the whole variable domain EADIYQTPRYLVIGTGKKITLECSQTMGHDKMYWYQQDPGMELHLIHYSYGVNSTEKGDLSSESTVSRIRTEHFPLTLESARPSHTSQYLCASSAPGTSGNNEQFFGPGTRLTVL.

This clone was counted only a few times. The chain recombines TRBV7-6 with TRBJ1-5; TRBD1 matches 10 bases. The CDR3 spans 16 residues. CDR1 is SGHVS and CDR2 is FNYEAQ in the germline V gene. Losses at the gene ends were 3 bases for V and 0 bases for J; bases not matched to a gene: 2. For the CDR3, the DNA is TGTGCCAGCAGCTTGGGACAGGGGAATAGCAATCAGCCCCAGCATTTT. Amino acids: CASSLGQGNSNQPQHF.

The genes are TRBV27 and TRBJ1-2; 8 bases line up with TRBD1. The CDR3 spans 13 residues. Germline CDR1 and CDR2: MNHEY and SMNVEV (reference sequence). With V trimmed by 6 bases and J by 7 bases, 7 bases remained unmatched. The CDR3 loop is CASSLLTGAGYTF. CDR3 in DNA: TGTGCCAGCAGCCTGCTGACAGGGGCTGGCTACACCTTC.

J is TRBJ1-4 and V is TRBV5-6; possibly TRBD1 for D (6 bases). The germline V gene encodes CDR1 SGHDT and CDR2 YYEEEE. This CDR3 has 13 residues. V lost 3 bases to trimming and J lost 8 bases, with 11 bases between them. The DNA of the CDR3 is TGTGCCAGCAGCTATGTACAGGGAGAAAAACTGTTTTTT. Translation gives CASSYVQGEKLFF.

V gene TRBV2 combines with J gene TRBJ2-7; 8 bases agree with TRBD1. This CDR3 comprises 16 residues. J lost 2 bases, V lost 6 bases, and 12 bases had no gene match. CDR1 and CDR2 (germline): SNHLY, FYNNEI. This CDR3 is CASRPSTGTGAYEQYF. CDR3 nucleotides: TGTGCCAGCAGGCCCAGTACCGGGACAGGAGCCTACGAGCAGTACTTC.

The chain is built from TRBV6-5 and TRBJ1-5; D might be TRBD1 (5 bases). With 2 bases removed from V and 11 bases from J, the gap between germline ends came to 13 bases. The CDR3 contains 13 residues. In germline, CDR1 is MNHEY, CDR2 SVGAGI. CDR3 region: CASSYAGKGAQHF. The CDR3 DNA reads TGTGCCAGCAGTTACGCAGGGAAAGGAGCCCAGCATTTT.

The rearrangement uses TRBV27 and TRBJ1-1; TRBD1 agrees at 11 bases. With V trimmed by 5 bases and J by 7 bases, 6 bases remained unmatched. The CDR3 spans 14 residues. Germline lookup yields CDR1 MNHEY and CDR2 SMNVEV (reference sequence). The CDR3 sequence is CASSAGTGGGEAFF. CDR3 sequence (DNA): TGTGCCAGCAGTGCCGGGACAGGGGGTGGTGAAGCTTTCTTT.